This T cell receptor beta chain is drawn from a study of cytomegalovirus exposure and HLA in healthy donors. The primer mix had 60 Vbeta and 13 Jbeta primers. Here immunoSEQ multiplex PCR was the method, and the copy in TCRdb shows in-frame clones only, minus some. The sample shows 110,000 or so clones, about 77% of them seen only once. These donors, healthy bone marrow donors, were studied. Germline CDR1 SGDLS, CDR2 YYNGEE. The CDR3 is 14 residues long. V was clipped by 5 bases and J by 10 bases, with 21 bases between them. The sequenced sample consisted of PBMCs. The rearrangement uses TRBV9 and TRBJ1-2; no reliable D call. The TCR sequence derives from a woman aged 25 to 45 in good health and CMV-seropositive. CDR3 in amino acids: CASSQIVQREDYTF. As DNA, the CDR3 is TGTGCCAGCAGTCAAATTGTCCAAAGAGAAGACTACACCTTC.